The 14 T cell receptor beta chains presented below share a single source sample, sequenced in a study of blood T cells in healthy people across ages. Primed by a sample-barcoded 5' primer and a J-beta primer mix, a second PCR proceeded for about 7 to 11 cycles. MiXCR, run by TCRdb on the 5' RACE reads, gives a single entry per CDR3 protein. Of 1.6 million or so distinct CDR3 sequences detected, about 32% appear once; the ten largest clones hold around 11%. The specimen was blood. The receptors derive from a woman in her thirties in good health.

With respect to this clonotype: It may be a read error: a sequence one base away is much more abundant. In nucleotides, the CDR3 is TGTGCCATCTCGGGGGAGGGCCTCAATGAGCGGTTCTTC. Protein: CAISGEGLNERFF. The chain has TRBV10-3 and TRBJ2-1, with 7 bases that match TRBD2. CDR1 and CDR2 from the germline V gene are ENHRY and SYGVKD. CDR3 length equals 13 residues.

This clonotype has just a few counts. The V call is TRBV7-8, the J call TRBJ2-1, with D perhaps matching TRBD1 (5 bases). V gave up 0 bases and J gave up 8 bases, with 8 bases separating them. CDR3 length: 13 residues. Germline CDR1 SGHVS, CDR2 FQNEAQ. The CDR3 loop reads CASSLAQGDEQFF. The CDR3 DNA follows: TGTGCCAGCAGCTTAGCGCAGGGCGATGAGCAGTTCTTC.

The count of this clonotype is one. This chain uses TRBV12-3 or TRBV12-4 with TRBJ2-3, with unresolved D. This CDR3 has 15 residues. Trimming left V 7 bases short and J 6 bases short, with 20 bases between. CDR3 DNA: TGTGCCAGCACTGAAGAGTGGCTGGTAGGCGATACGCAGTATTTT. Its protein product is CASTEEWLVGDTQYF.

About this clonotype: Germline and junction disagree at one end, which may indicate a read error. CDR3 DNA sequence: TGTGCCGGCAGAGACCCGAGCTCCTACGAGCAGTACTTC. Translated, it gives CAGRDPSSYEQYF. The genes are TRBV28 and TRBJ2-7; no clear D. CDR3 size: 13 residues. Germline CDR1 is MDHEN and CDR2 is SYDVKM.

The V and J genes are TRBV4-2 and TRBJ1-5; D perhaps matches TRBD1 (6 bases). Trimming pared 0 bases from V and 3 bases from J, leaving 21 bases between. The length of the CDR3 is 19 residues. Germline-derived CDR1 and CDR2 are LGHNA and YNFKEQ. Here the CDR3 reads CASSQDPRIEGGPNQPQHF. The CDR3 DNA is TGTGCCAGCAGCCAAGATCCGAGGATTGAGGGGGGGCCCAATCAGCCCCAGCATTTT.

This clonotype was counted between two and nine times. The chain employs TRBV27 and TRBJ2-1; D might be TRBD2 (6 bases). The CDR3 contains 15 residues. From germline, CDR1 is MNHEY and CDR2 SMNVEV (reference sequence). V was shortened by 8 bases and J by 4 bases, with 18 bases between the two germline ends. Here the CDR3 DNA reads TGTGCCAGCGGGGAGGCCGGGTGGGGGTACAATGAGCAGTTCTTC. Residues: CASGEAGWGYNEQFF.

The rearrangement uses TRBV20-1 and TRBJ2-1, with D possibly being TRBD2 (7 bases). The CDR3 totals 15 residues. Trimming stripped 0 bases from V and 7 bases from J, with 16 bases between. The germline gives CDR1 DFQATT, CDR2 SNEGSKA (reference sequence). This CDR3 reads CSARDLWEGGNEQFF. CDR3 bases: TGCAGTGCTAGAGATCTCTGGGAGGGGGGGAATGAGCAGTTCTTC.

Many counts were recorded for this clonotype. Relative to the germline gene, one junction end is altered; a read error may explain this. This chain uses TRBV7-2 with TRBJ2-1, with 11 bases fitting TRBD2. The germline CDR1 and CDR2 sequences are SGHTA and FQGNSA. The CDR3 length is 15 residues. Here the CDR3 reads CASRLLAGAYNEQFF. The DNA for the CDR3 is TGCGCCAGCAGGTTACTAGCGGGAGCGTACAATGAGCAGTTCTTC.

The table lists this clonotype with a few counts. The gene calls are TRBV19 and TRBJ2-1, with 10 nucleotides matching TRBD2. CDR1 and CDR2 (germline): LNHDA, SQIVND (reference sequence). The CDR3 spans 15 residues. V lost 5 bases and J lost 5; bases outside the gene matches: 6. The CDR3 region is CASSVGTSVNNEQFF. CDR3 DNA sequence: TGTGCCAGTAGTGTGGGGACTAGCGTAAACAATGAGCAGTTCTTC.

The table lists this clonotype with a few counts. CDR3 amino acids: CASSVGGGRQETQYF. DNA of the CDR3: TGTGCCAGCAGCGTTGGGGGGGGCAGACAAGAGACCCAGTACTTC. The rearrangement links TRBV9 to TRBJ2-5; D may be TRBD2 (7 bases). The V gene lost 2 bases and the J gene lost 2 bases, with 13 bases spanning the gap. The CDR3 loop spans 15 amino acids. Germline loops: CDR1 SGDLS, CDR2 YYNGEE.

This clonotype appeared once. The J gene is TRBJ1-4, the V gene TRBV7-9; TRBD1 aligns across 7 bases. With 4 bases clipped from V and 6 bases from J, the junction kept 8 bases outside the gene matches. CDR3 size: 15 residues. CDR1 is SEHNR and CDR2 is FQNEAQ in the germline V gene (reference sequence). CDR3 nucleotides: TGTGCCAGCAGCTCATCAGGGGGACTCGATGAAAAACTGTTTTTT. The encoded protein is CASSSSGGLDEKLFF.

V gene TRBV29-1 combines with J gene TRBJ2-1; D possibly corresponds to TRBD2 (10 bases). The CDR3 is made up of 19 amino acids. Germline-derived CDR1 and CDR2 are SQVTM and ANQGSEA. The CDR3 nucleotides are TGCAGTGTGGCGGGGTGGGACAGGGAATCTAGCGGGAGAGGTAATGAGCAGTTCTTC. Translated: CSVAGWDRESSGRGNEQFF.

The V call is TRBV3-1, the J call TRBJ2-5; D unclear. The CDR3 is 13 amino acids. CDR1 and CDR2 from the germline V gene are LGHDT and YNNKEL (reference sequence). Trimming removed 4 bases from V and 5 bases from J, with 11 bases in between. CDR3 sequence reads: CASSLVGWETQYF. Written as DNA, the CDR3 is TGTGCCAGCAGCCTCGTGGGGTGGGAGACCCAGTACTTC.

This chain joins TRBV20-1 and TRBJ1-5; D gene unclear. CDR1 DFQATT and CDR2 SNEGSKA come from the germline V gene (reference sequence). CDR3 length: 12 residues. V gave up 6 bases and J gave up 7 bases, with 13 bases separating them. This chain's CDR3 is CSATDLGQPQHF. The CDR3 nucleotides read TGCAGTGCCACGGATCTGGGGCAGCCCCAGCATTTT.